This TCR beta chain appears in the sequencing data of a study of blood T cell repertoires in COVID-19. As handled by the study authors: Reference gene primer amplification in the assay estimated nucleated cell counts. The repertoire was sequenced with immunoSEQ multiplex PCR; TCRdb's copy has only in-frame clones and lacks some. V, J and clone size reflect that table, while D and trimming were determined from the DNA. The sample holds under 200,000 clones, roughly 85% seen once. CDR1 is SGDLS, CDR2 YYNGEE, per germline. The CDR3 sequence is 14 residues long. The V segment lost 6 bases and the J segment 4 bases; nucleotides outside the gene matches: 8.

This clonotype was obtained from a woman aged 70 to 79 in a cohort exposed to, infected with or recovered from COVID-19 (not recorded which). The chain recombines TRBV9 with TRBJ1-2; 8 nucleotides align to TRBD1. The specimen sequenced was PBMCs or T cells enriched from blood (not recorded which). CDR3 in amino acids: CASTMDREAYGYTF. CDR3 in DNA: TGTGCCAGCACCATGGACAGGGAGGCCTATGGCTACACCTTC.